The rows below give T cell receptor beta chains drawn from one sample of a study of cytomegalovirus exposure and HLA in healthy donors. The protocol was immunoSEQ multiplex PCR, while the TCRdb copy is restricted to in-frame clones and leaves out a portion. The sample contains under 60,000 clones, approximately 82% of which appear only once. The sequencing sample was made of PBMCs. These receptors came from a man aged 45-65 years in good health and CMV-seronegative. The conserved cysteine and the conserved F or W are not part of the CDR3 here.

j_call | v_call | cdr3_aa
TRBJ1-6 | TRBV5-4 | ASSLEGSLHSPLH
TRBJ2-7 | TRBV6-5 | ASRASERGEQY
TRBJ2-1 | TRBV5-1 | ASSLEQGAGEQF
TRBJ2-6 | TRBV5-1 | ASSLSGTGRGANVLT
TRBJ2-5 | TRBV28 | ASSFQFQETQY
TRBJ2-2 | TRBV29-1 | SVDSSNTGELF
TRBJ1-1 | TRBV4-2 | ASSQDYGTGGNTEAF
TRBJ1-4 | TRBV7-8 | ASSLVQELF
TRBJ2-5 | TRBV6-5 | ASSYGTSKIETQY
TRBJ2-3 | TRBV27 | ASSQGVLSTDTQY
TRBJ1-2 | TRBV6-5 | ASSYAQRNTYGYT
TRBJ2-3 | TRBV5-4 | ASSLEGGFTDTQY
TRBJ1-1 | TRBV27 | ASSSPLGRTEAF
TRBJ2-3 | TRBV19 | ASSSGQGCGQY
TRBJ1-2 | TRBV27 | ASSFGRGLGYT
TRBJ1-5 | TRBV15 | ATSPRGPGNQPQH
TRBJ2-7 | TRBV9 | ASSVGQGSSHEQY
TRBJ2-7 | TRBV10-3 | AISPGTGPLDEQY
TRBJ2-5 | TRBV4-1 | ASSQDRLAGGQETQY
TRBJ2-5 | TRBV7-2 | ASSLSRTSGGQETQY
TRBJ2-1 | TRBV18 | ASSLNRLSRLDNEQF
TRBJ1-6 | TRBV19 | ASTDNTGSRI
TRBJ1-1 | TRBV7-6 | ASSSTGEAEAF
TRBJ2-5 | TRBV28 | ASSSGQIQETQY
TRBJ1-1 | TRBV4-3 | ASSQALGARDMNTEAF
TRBJ1-2 | TRBV19 | ASSGRTEIYYGYT